Included here is one TCR beta chain sequence, with context. Its ends do not fully match the called genes, so a read error is possible. Germline V gene sequence: CDR1 MNHNS, CDR2 SASEGT. There are 12 residues in the CDR3. Generated by immunoSEQ multiplex PCR, the TCRdb table keeps only in-frame clones and is missing some. The sample comprises fewer than 200,000 clones, approximately 92% of which are singletons, and around 1.7% rests with the top ten. This entry is derived from a study of T cell responses to AZD1222 COVID-19 vaccine. J is TRBJ1-6 and V is TRBV6-1; D not resolved. This receptor was identified in an adult in good health. Here the sequenced sample was peripheral blood, taken on day 0 of AZD1222 vaccination. CDR3 in amino acids: CASSEALRPNNF. The CDR3 DNA sequence: TGTGCCAGCAGTGAAGCGCTTCGGCCCAACAACTTT.